This TCR beta chain was retrieved from a study of T cell repertoires in aging, cancer and after chemotherapy. Overall study: Repeat sampling of healthy donors over several months to years showed clear clonal overlap. Notes on the study in general: Untreated cancer patients had significantly lower blood TCR diversity than age-matched healthy donors.

Peripheral blood genomic DNA, not sorted cells or RNA, was the template. Turning to this clonotype: Its matching antigen is unknown.

Rearranged V-D-J TRB sequences were amplified with a mixed TRB-A/B primer pool. TCRdb re-called the multiplex PCR reads through MiXCR, storing one row per CDR3 protein. The data show 4,000 to 6,000 distinct CDR3 sequences, approximately 22% seen once. The sequence was collected from a human donor in good health. The donor label of this sample is uncertain. Sequenced material: blood.

The CDR3 loop is CASSLVGETQYF. CDR3 DNA sequence: TGTGCCAGCAGCTTAGTGGGCGAGACCCAGTACTTC. The J gene is TRBJ2-5, the V gene TRBV11-2; D is undetermined. Trimming shortened V by 1 base and J by 5 bases, and 5 bases separated the two germline ends. The CDR3 loop spans 12 amino acids. The germline V gene has CDR1 SGHAT and CDR2 FQNNGV.